The clone carrying this T cell receptor beta chain has ten or more counts. These data originate in a study of breast tumors, draining lymph nodes, adjacent tissues. The lymph nodes were axillary draining lymph nodes from breast cancer patients. TCRdb analysed the multiplex PCR reads with MiXCR anew, one entry per CDR3 protein. The data show roughly 130,000 distinct CDR3 sequences, roughly 33% seen once. CDR3 length: 15 residues. V was cut by 2 bases and J by 6 bases, with 16 bases left in between. What was sequenced was axillary lymph node tissue. This clonotype was sampled from a female donor with breast cancer. Some clones in this sample may be carry-over from other donors' samples. The rearrangement uses TRBV12-3 or TRBV12-4 and TRBJ1-2; D gene ambiguous. As DNA, the CDR3 is TGTGCCAGCAGTTTATCGGGAGCAGGAACCAATGGCTACACCTTC. Translated, it gives CASSLSGAGTNGYTF.